Sequencing of this T cell receptor (beta chain) was carried out in a study of blood T cell dynamics during melanoma immunotherapy. Looking at the study overall: Patients with metastatic melanoma got pembrolizumab or nivolumab-ipilimumab as first-line care. Study-wide findings and caveats: Unlike progressors, later disease-control patients had W3 repertoires gaining clonality or diversity.

The protocol was immunoSEQ multiplex PCR, while the TCRdb copy is restricted to in-frame clones and leaves out a portion. The sample holds about 7,100 clones; under 90% are singletons and the top ten take roughly 5.2%. Germline CDR1 reads KGHSH; CDR2 reads LQKENI. The CDR3 covers 14 residues. V dropped 3 bases and J dropped 0 bases, with 5 bases sitting between them. Details on this clone: No antigen is known for it.

As for time point: week 3, after first cycle of checkpoint inhibitor. Samples come from before therapy and from week 3 after the first blockade cycle. The chain couples TRBV18 to TRBJ1-4; no firm D call. This receptor was identified in a human donor with melanoma. Sequenced here: blood, sampled from a patient treated with checkpoint blockade. CDR3 residues: CASSPAATNEKLFF. The CDR3 DNA is TGTGCCAGCTCACCGGCTGCAACTAATGAAAAACTGTTTTTT. The full variable domain, rest sourced from reference TRBV18 and TRBJ1-4, is NAGVMQNPRHLVRRRGQEARLRCSPMKGHSHVYWYRQLPEEGLKFMVYLQKENIIDESGMPKERFSAEFPKEGPSILRIQQVVRGDSAAYFCASSPAATNEKLFFGSGTQLSVL.